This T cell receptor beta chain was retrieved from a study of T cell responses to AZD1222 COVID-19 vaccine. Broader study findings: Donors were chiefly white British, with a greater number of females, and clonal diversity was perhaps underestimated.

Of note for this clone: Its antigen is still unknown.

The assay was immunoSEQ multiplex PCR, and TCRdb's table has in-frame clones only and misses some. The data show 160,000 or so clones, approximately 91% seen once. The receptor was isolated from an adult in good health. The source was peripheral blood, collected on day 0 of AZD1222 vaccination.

The CDR3, as DNA: TGTGCCAGTTCTCCCTGGAACAATTCACCCCTCCACTTT. Translating gives CASSPWNNSPLHF. The V gene is TRBV19, the J gene TRBJ1-6; D not resolved. Trimming shortened V by 8 bases and J by 7 bases, and 12 bases separated the two germline ends. The CDR3 loop spans 13 amino acids. Germline V CDR1 and CDR2: LNHDA, SQIVND (reference sequence).